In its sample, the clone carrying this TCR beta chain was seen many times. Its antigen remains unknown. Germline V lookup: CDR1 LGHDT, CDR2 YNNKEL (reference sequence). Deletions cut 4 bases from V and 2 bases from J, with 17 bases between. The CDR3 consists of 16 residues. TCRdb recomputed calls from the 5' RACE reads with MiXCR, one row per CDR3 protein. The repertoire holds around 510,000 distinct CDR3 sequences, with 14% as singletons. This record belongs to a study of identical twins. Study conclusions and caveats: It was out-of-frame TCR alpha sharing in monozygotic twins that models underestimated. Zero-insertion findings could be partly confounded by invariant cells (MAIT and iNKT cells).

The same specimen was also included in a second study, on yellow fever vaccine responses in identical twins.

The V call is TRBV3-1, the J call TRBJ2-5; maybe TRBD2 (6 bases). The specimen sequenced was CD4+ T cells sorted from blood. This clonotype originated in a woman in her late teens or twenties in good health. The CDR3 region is CASSLGRKGRQETQYF. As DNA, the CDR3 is TGTGCCAGCAGCCTGGGCCGGAAGGGGAGGCAAGAGACCCAGTACTTC.